The entry below gives a single TCR beta chain sequence along with its context. Germline V gene data show CDR1 as SGHTS and CDR2 as YDEGEE. The CDR3 loop spans 16 amino acids. The V gene end was trimmed by 2 bases and the J gene end by 2 bases; junction bases not matched to a gene: 6. The sample belongs to a study of cytomegalovirus exposure and HLA in healthy donors. PCR was performed using 60 Vbeta and 13 Jbeta primers. Produced via immunoSEQ multiplex PCR; TCRdb's table is partial and in-frame only. The sample comprises 150,000 to 200,000 clones, 55% to 65% of which are singletons, and around 2.9% rests with the top ten.

This chain links TRBV5-8 with TRBJ2-7; 11 bases fit TRBD1. The clonotype originates from a man aged 40-55 years in good health and CMV-seronegative. Source material: PBMCs. CDR3 in amino acids: CASSFQPGQGAYEQYF. CDR3 DNA: TGTGCCAGCAGCTTCCAACCGGGACAGGGGGCCTACGAGCAGTACTTC.